Presented here are 12 T cell receptor beta chains from one specimen sequenced in a study of shared clonotypes between healthy human individuals. Method: immunoSEQ multiplex PCR; TCRdb's copy keeps in-frame clones and lacks some. The repertoire includes millions of clones, around nine tenths of them detected once, and around 0.14% sits in the top ten. The specimen sequenced was naive CD4+ T cells sorted from blood. The subset was: CD45RA+ positively selected. These receptors were obtained from a man aged 18 to 29 in good health.

The J gene is TRBJ1-2, the V gene TRBV28, with D unclear. CDR1 is MDHEN and CDR2 is SYDVKM in the germline V gene. V was cut by 3 bases and J by 4 bases, with 12 bases left in between. The CDR3 runs to 14 residues. The CDR3 protein is CASSFRPQTYGYTF. For the CDR3, the DNA is TGTGCCAGCAGTTTTCGACCACAGACCTATGGCTACACCTTC.

The chain has TRBV6-5 and TRBJ2-7; D gene ambiguous. Germline CDR1 reads MNHEY; CDR2 reads SVGAGI. The CDR3 sequence is 15 residues long. Trimming cost V 2 bases and J 0 bases, with 11 bases left between them. The CDR3 here is CASSYRPKSSYEQYF. The CDR3 nucleotides are TGTGCCAGCAGTTACAGGCCCAAAAGCTCCTACGAGCAGTACTTC.

This chain uses TRBV2 with TRBJ1-6; TRBD1 matches at 8 bases. Germline V gene data show CDR1 as SNHLY and CDR2 as FYNNEI. The ends lost 7 bases at V and 4 bases at J; junction bases unmatched: 3. The CDR3 runs 14 residues. For the CDR3, the DNA is TGTGCCAGCACAGGGGGCCTGTATAATTCACCCCTCCACTTT. Translation: CASTGGLYNSPLHF.

The J gene is TRBJ2-2, the V gene TRBV10-3, with 12 bases matching TRBD2. Per the germline V gene, CDR1 is ENHRY and CDR2 is SYGVKD. The CDR3 has 17 residues. After removal of 4 bases from V and 2 bases from J, the junction contained 5 bases not matched to a gene. The CDR3 loop reads CAISATSGSQNTGELFF. The CDR3 region has the DNA TGTGCCATCAGTGCGACTAGCGGGAGCCAAAACACCGGGGAGCTGTTTTTT.

A note on this clone: Different DNA sequences within this sample yield the same CDR3. The rearrangement joins TRBV6-5 to TRBJ1-2; tentatively, D is TRBD1 (6 bases). The CDR3 has 11 residues. From germline, CDR1 is MNHEY and CDR2 SVGAGI. V shed 2 bases and J shed 8 bases, with 6 bases lying between them. CDR3 nucleotides: TGTGCCAGCAGTTACGGGGGCGGCTACACCTTC. Translation gives CASSYGGGYTF.

Concerning this clone: Other DNA sequences within the sample encode an identical CDR3. The V gene is TRBV30, the J gene TRBJ1-2, with 7 nucleotides matching TRBD1. Germline V gene sequence: CDR1 GTSNPN, CDR2 SVGIG (reference sequence). The J segment lost 4 bases and the V segment lost 5 bases, leaving 7 bases of the junction unmatched. The CDR3 contains 13 residues. This chain's CDR3 is CAWGASGGYGYTF. CDR3 DNA: TGTGCCTGGGGGGCCTCAGGGGGCTATGGCTACACCTTC. Using reference TRBV30 and TRBJ1-2 for the parts outside the CDR3, the full variable domain is SQTIHQWPATLVQPVGSPLSLECTVEGTSNPNLYWYRQAAGRGLQLLFYSVGIGQISSEVPQNLSASRPQDRQFILSSKKLLLSDSGFYLCAWGASGGYGYTFGSGTRLTVV.

V usage is TRBV5-5 and J usage is TRBJ2-5; D unclear. The CDR3 is 14 amino acids. V shed 1 base and J shed 0 bases, with 7 bases lying between them. The germline gives CDR1 SGHKS, CDR2 YYEKEE (reference sequence). CDR3 DNA sequence: TGTGCCAGCAGCTTGAGTGTCGACCAAGAGACCCAGTACTTC. Translating gives CASSLSVDQETQYF.

This clone was picked up one time. The V gene is TRBV6-5, the J gene TRBJ1-2; 11 nucleotides agree with TRBD1. Germline assignment: CDR1 MNHEY and CDR2 SVGAGI. J gave up 8 bases and V 4 bases, and 9 bases lay outside the gene matches. There are 15 residues in the CDR3. In nucleotides, the CDR3 is TGTGCCAGCAGTTCGCCCCGGGACAGGGGGGACGGCTACACCTTC. Protein product: CASSSPRDRGDGYTF.

V and J are TRBV5-4 and TRBJ2-7; TRBD2 matches 12 bases. This CDR3 region has 16 residues. Germline V lookup: CDR1 SGHNT, CDR2 YYREEE (reference sequence). V lost 4 bases and J lost 5; bases outside the gene matches: 10. In DNA, the CDR3 is TGTGCCAGCAGCAGTGGACTAGCGGGATGGATCGACGAGCAGTACTTC. Amino acid sequence: CASSSGLAGWIDEQYF.

This chain links TRBV6-5 with TRBJ2-1; the match to TRBD1 covers 9 bases. This CDR3 has 16 amino acids. J gave up 5 bases and V 0 bases, and 5 bases lay outside the gene matches. CDR1 is MNHEY, CDR2 SVGAGI, per germline. The CDR3 nucleotides read TGTGCCAGCAGTTACTCGTGGGACAGGGTGAACAATGAGCAGTTCTTC. It codes for CASSYSWDRVNNEQFF.

The rearrangement joins TRBV10-3 to TRBJ2-3; 8 positions agree with TRBD2. CDR3 length: 14 amino acids. V was clipped by 3 bases and J by 8 bases; unmatched bases: 7. CDR1 is ENHRY, CDR2 SYGVKD, per germline. The CDR3 reads CAISDGVAGTTQYF. In DNA, the CDR3 is TGTGCCATCAGTGATGGGGTAGCGGGAACTACGCAGTATTTT.

The chain uses TRBV11-2 and TRBJ1-3; D not resolved. This CDR3 comprises 15 residues. Germline CDR1 and CDR2: SGHAT and FQNNGV. V dropped 5 bases and J dropped 3 bases, with 14 bases sitting between them. CDR3 DNA: TGTGCCAGCAGCACCATTGTCTTGAGTGGAAACACCATATATTTT. It encodes CASSTIVLSGNTIYF. The complete variable domain, with remaining parts taken from reference TRBV11-2 and TRBJ1-3, reads EAGVAQSPRYKIIEKRQSVAFWCNPISGHATLYWYQQILGQGPKLLIQFQNNGVVDDSQLPKDRFSAERLKGVDSTLKIQPAKLEDSAVYLCASSTIVLSGNTIYFGEGSWLTVV.